These 4 T cell receptor beta chains share one sample of origin, sequenced in a study of regulatory T cells in long-lasting Graves disease (dated by TCRdb to 2020 to 2022). Reading the label with the study, this specimen's time point is: persistent/refractory GD, antithyroid drugs over 5 years with positive TRAb. For both TCR sequencing and RNA sequencing, RNA was extracted from PBMCs in TRIzol. The method was multiplex PCR. TCRdb names Illumina HiSeq 4000 as the instrument used. TCR beta libraries were built with iRepertoire HTBI primers and Arm-PCR amplification of CDR3 regions. TCRdb trimmed the raw reads at Q25, called clones with MiXCR and kept productive beta chains. All rows with the same CDR3 protein become a single entry with the most common DNA and genes. Counted in this sample were more than 300,000 distinct CDR3 sequences; 15% to 20% of them appeared once. Less than 30% of the sample lies in the top ten.

The sample in question was peripheral blood mononuclear cells (PBMCs), obtained when the disease was refractory, from a patient treated with antithyroid drugs. Receptors were obtained from a female donor with Graves disease.

The chain joins TRBV5-5 to TRBJ2-2; D is ambiguous. This CDR3 has 15 residues. Trimming left V 1 base short and J 2 bases short, with 9 bases between. Germline loops: CDR1 SGHKS, CDR2 YYEKEE (reference sequence). CDR3 in DNA: TGTGCCAGCAGCTTGCTAGTCTTAAACACCGGGGAGCTGTTTTTT. Protein: CASSLLVLNTGELFF.

This clonotype was seen a handful of times. A read error is likely here: a far larger clone is one base away. The CDR3 DNA reads TGTGCCAGCAGTTACCCGAAAGATGAGACCCAGTACTTC. As protein: CASSYPKDETQYF. The chain joins TRBV6-9 to TRBJ2-5; D is unresolved. CDR1 is MNHGY, CDR2 SVAAGI, per germline. The V and J ends lost 3 bases and 5 bases respectively, with 10 bases between them. The length of the CDR3 is 13 residues.

In this sample, this clonotype turned up a few times. This chain uses TRBV20-1 with TRBJ2-7, with 16 bases fitting TRBD2. Germline V gene data show CDR1 as DFQATT and CDR2 as SNEGSKA (reference sequence). V shed 6 bases and J 2 bases; nucleotides not matched to a gene: 10. The CDR3 is 17 residues long. The CDR3 protein is CSAMPGTSGRAPYEQYF. The CDR3 nucleotides read TGCAGTGCCATGCCAGGGACTAGCGGGAGGGCCCCCTACGAGCAGTACTTC.

The chain combines TRBV14 with TRBJ1-1; D unresolved. The germline V gene encodes CDR1 SGHDN and CDR2 FVKESK. V dropped 1 base and J dropped 3 bases, with 9 bases sitting between them. The CDR3 length is 14 residues. The DNA of the CDR3 is TGTGCCAGCAGCCAAGGGCGGAGGCACACTGAAGCTTTCTTT. Its translation: CASSQGRRHTEAFF.